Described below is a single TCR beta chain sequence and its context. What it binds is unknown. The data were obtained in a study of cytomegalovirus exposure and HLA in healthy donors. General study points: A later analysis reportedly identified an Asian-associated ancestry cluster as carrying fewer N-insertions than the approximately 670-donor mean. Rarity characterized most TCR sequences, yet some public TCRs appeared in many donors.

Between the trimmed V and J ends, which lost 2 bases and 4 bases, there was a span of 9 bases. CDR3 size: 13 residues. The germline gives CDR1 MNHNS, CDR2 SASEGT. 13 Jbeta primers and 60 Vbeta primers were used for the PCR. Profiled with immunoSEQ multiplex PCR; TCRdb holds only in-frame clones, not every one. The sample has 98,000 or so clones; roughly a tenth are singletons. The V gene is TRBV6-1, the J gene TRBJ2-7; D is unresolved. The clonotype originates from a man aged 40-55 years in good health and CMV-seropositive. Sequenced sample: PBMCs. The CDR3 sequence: CASSELLLYEQYF. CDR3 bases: TGTGCCAGCAGTGAACTTCTCTTGTACGAGCAGTACTTC.